The present T cell receptor beta chain was sequenced within a study of blood T cell repertoires in COVID-19. As originally analysed: Reference gene primer amplification gave estimated nucleated cell counts. Only in-frame clones appear in the TCRdb table, and some are missing; sequencing was by immunoSEQ multiplex PCR. V and J calls and clone size are copied from that table; D and trimming were computed from the DNA. Of about 110,000 clones listed, approximately 80% were seen once; the top ten hold more than 5.5%. The CDR3 spans 13 residues. Per the germline V gene, CDR1 is LNHDA and CDR2 is SQIVND (reference sequence). V dropped 5 bases and J dropped 7 bases, with 15 bases sitting between them. During active infection, Seattle patients enrolled and were then monitored through disease.

The rearrangement joins TRBV19 to TRBJ2-7; no reliable D call. The specimen was peripheral blood. The origin of this receptor is a man older than 75 with COVID-19, enrolled during active disease. CDR3 region: CASSQNGRREQYF. The CDR3 nucleotides are TGTGCCAGTAGTCAGAATGGTAGGCGGGAGCAGTACTTC.